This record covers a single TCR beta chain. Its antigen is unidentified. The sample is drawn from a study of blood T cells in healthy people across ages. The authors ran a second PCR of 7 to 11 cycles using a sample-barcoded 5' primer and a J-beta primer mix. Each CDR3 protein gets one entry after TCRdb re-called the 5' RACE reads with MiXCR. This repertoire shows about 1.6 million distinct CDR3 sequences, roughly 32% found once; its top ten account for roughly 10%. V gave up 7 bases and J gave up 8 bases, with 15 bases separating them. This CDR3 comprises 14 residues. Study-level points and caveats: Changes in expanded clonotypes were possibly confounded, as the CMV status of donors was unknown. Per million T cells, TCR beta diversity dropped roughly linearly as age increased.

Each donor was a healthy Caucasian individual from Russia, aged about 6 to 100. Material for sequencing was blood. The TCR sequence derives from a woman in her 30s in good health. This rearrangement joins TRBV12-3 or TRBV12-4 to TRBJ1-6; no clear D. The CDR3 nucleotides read TGTGCCAGCAAGACCGGGGAGGGAGATTCACCCCTCCACTTT. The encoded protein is CASKTGEGDSPLHF.